This entry lists 21 T cell receptor beta chains sequenced from one sample in a study of human T cells and chemical hapten exposure. Via MiXCR, TCRdb re-called the RACE reads, giving one row per CDR3 protein. Of about 180,000 distinct CDR3 sequences listed, around 30% are singletons. Regarding time point: pre-sensitization, week 0. The treatment here: therapeutic diphenylcyclopropenone sensitization with weekly scalp DPC. Sample: whole blood, taken in connection with sensitization to the hapten diphenylcyclopropenone (DPC). The receptors were sampled from a woman aged 25 to 39 with alopecia areata. Some clones in this sample may be carry-over from other donors' samples.

The chain couples TRBV5-1 to TRBJ1-5; TRBD1 matches 8 bases. J was trimmed by 9 bases and V by 4 bases; bases with no gene match: 6. The CDR3 runs 13 residues. From germline, CDR1 is SGHRS and CDR2 YFSETQ. In DNA form, the CDR3 reads TGCGCCAGCAGCCAGACAGGGGACAGGCCCCAGCATTTT. It codes for CASSQTGDRPQHF.

The chain recombines TRBV29-1 with TRBJ2-2; tentative D call: TRBD1 (5 bases). This CDR3 spans 13 amino acids. V was clipped by 7 bases and J by 1 base, with 10 bases between them. Germline V gene lookup returns CDR1 SQVTM and CDR2 ANQGSEA. The CDR3, as DNA: TGCAGCGGCATAGGGGAGAACACCGGGGAGCTGTTTTTT. Protein: CSGIGENTGELFF.

This clonotype was detected a few times. V usage is TRBV4-2 and J usage is TRBJ2-2; the D is unclear. The CDR3 consists of 16 residues. CDR1 LGHNA and CDR2 YNFKEQ come from the germline V gene. The ends were cut back, 0 bases at V and 0 bases at J, with 8 bases in the middle. CDR3 protein: CASSQERRSNTGELFF. CDR3 DNA: TGTGCCAGCAGCCAAGAGCGACGGTCGAACACCGGGGAGCTGTTTTTT.

The CDR3 loop is CASSVGTAYNEQFF. DNA for the CDR3: TGTGCCAGTAGTGTAGGGACAGCATACAATGAGCAGTTCTTC. The chain combines TRBV19 with TRBJ2-1; 7 bases map to TRBD1. CDR1 is LNHDA, CDR2 SQIVND, per germline (reference sequence). V lost 5 bases and J lost 4; bases outside the gene matches: 5. The CDR3 is made up of 14 amino acids.

This clonotype was seen more than once but under ten times. The J gene is TRBJ2-7, the V gene TRBV29-1, with a tentative D call TRBD1 (6 bases). V shed 7 bases and J shed 2 bases, with 15 bases lying between them. This CDR3 has 13 amino acids. Per the germline V gene, CDR1 is SQVTM and CDR2 is ANQGSEA. The CDR3 sequence is CSATAGVAYEQYF. The CDR3 bases are TGCAGCGCTACAGCAGGGGTTGCCTACGAGCAGTACTTC.

There are a few counts of this clonotype. V gene TRBV6-2 or TRBV6-3 combines with J gene TRBJ1-5, with D perhaps TRBD1 (6 bases). There are 14 residues in the CDR3. Trimming pared 6 bases from V and 6 bases from J, leaving 15 bases between. The germline V gene encodes CDR1 MNHEY and CDR2 SVGEGT. CDR3 DNA sequence: TGTGCCAGCAGAACAGGGACGGGATTTCAGCCCCAGCATTTT. This encodes CASRTGTGFQPQHF.

This clonotype was detected only a few times. The chain is built from TRBV7-2 and TRBJ2-1; 8 bases match TRBD2. The V and J ends lost 4 bases and 2 bases, in that order; junction bases with no gene match: 4. Germline V gives CDR1 SGHTA, CDR2 FQGNSA. The CDR3 is 15 amino acids. This chain's CDR3 is CASSSTSGPYNEQFF. The CDR3 DNA sequence: TGTGCCAGCAGCTCAACTAGCGGTCCCTACAATGAGCAGTTCTTC.

V gene TRBV20-1 combines with J gene TRBJ2-1; weak D call: TRBD2 (5 bases). This CDR3 region has 11 residues. The germline V gene has CDR1 DFQATT and CDR2 SNEGSKA (reference sequence). CDR3 residues: CIPSAGPEQFF. In DNA form, the CDR3 reads TGCATCCCGTCGGCGGGTCCTGAGCAGTTCTTC.

V usage is TRBV7-2 and J usage is TRBJ1-1; D uncertain. The CDR3 loop spans 14 amino acids. CDR1 is SGHTA, CDR2 FQGNSA, per germline. With 2 bases removed from V and 4 bases from J, the gap between germline ends came to 11 bases. As DNA, the CDR3 is TGTGCCAGCAGCTTACCGTGGGGAGGCACTGAAGCTTTCTTT. Amino acids: CASSLPWGGTEAFF.

The chain employs TRBV7-2 and TRBJ2-3; no reliable D call. The germline gives CDR1 SGHTA, CDR2 FQGNSA. V dropped 2 bases and J dropped 4 bases, with 7 bases sitting between them. This CDR3 has 13 residues. The CDR3 DNA reads as TGTGCCAGCAGCTTATGGAGTTCAGATACGCAGTATTTT. It is translated as CASSLWSSDTQYF. The whole variable domain, filled in from reference TRBV7-2 and TRBJ2-3, reads GAGVSQSPSNKVTEKGKDVELRCDPISGHTALYWYRQSLGQGLEFLIYFQGNSAPDKSGLPSDRFSAERTGGSVSTLTIQRTQQEDSAVYLCASSLWSSDTQYFGPGTRLTVL.

The chain couples TRBV4-1 to TRBJ2-3; 7 bases map to TRBD2. This CDR3 contains 17 residues. V lost 0 bases to trimming and J lost 2 bases; unmatched junction nucleotides: 8. Germline V gene data show CDR1 as MGHRA and CDR2 as YSYEKL. The CDR3 DNA is TGCGCCAGCAGCCAAGAGGGTCTAGCGGTTTACACAGATACGCAGTATTTT. It yields the protein CASSQEGLAVYTDTQYF.

The chain recombines TRBV29-1 with TRBJ1-1; TRBD1 is a possible D gene (5 bases). The CDR3 is made up of 13 amino acids. CDR1 is SQVTM and CDR2 is ANQGSEA in the germline V gene. The V end was cut by 5 bases, the J end by 6 bases, with 16 bases between. Here the CDR3 reads CSVRPGRVAEAFF. CDR3 DNA sequence: TGCAGCGTTCGTCCAGGGAGGGTCGCTGAAGCTTTCTTT.

This clonotype was counted between two and nine times. The chain is built from TRBV12-3 or TRBV12-4 and TRBJ1-3; TRBD1 might be the D (6 bases). V lost 5 bases and J 2 bases, leaving 13 bases between the germline ends. This CDR3 has 15 residues. The CDR3 sequence: CASSPGQSTGNTIYF. The CDR3 DNA follows: TGTGCCAGCAGTCCGGGACAATCCACTGGAAACACCATATATTTT.

This clonotype has more than one count but fewer than ten. V gene TRBV29-1 combines with J gene TRBJ1-4; D possibly corresponds to TRBD1 (6 bases). This CDR3 contains 13 residues. Per germline, CDR1 SQVTM and CDR2 ANQGSEA. Trimming stripped 6 bases from V and 5 bases from J, with 13 bases between. In DNA, the CDR3 is TGCAGCGTCCAGGGGCGGCTCAATGAAAAACTGTTTTTT. As protein: CSVQGRLNEKLFF.

The CDR3 region is CSVGVGGSGNTIYF. The CDR3, as DNA: TGCAGCGTTGGGGTGGGGGGCTCTGGAAACACCATATATTTT. This chain uses TRBV29-1 with TRBJ1-3; perhaps TRBD1 as D (5 bases). The V gene's germline CDR1 is SQVTM and CDR2 ANQGSEA. V gave up 4 bases and J gave up 0 bases, with 10 bases separating them. The CDR3 totals 14 residues.

This clonotype was detected only a few times. The J gene is TRBJ1-5, the V gene TRBV5-5; TRBD1 is a possible D gene (5 bases). V shed 1 base and J shed 3 bases, with 11 bases lying between them. The CDR3 is made up of 15 amino acids. Per germline, CDR1 SGHKS and CDR2 YYEKEE (reference sequence). The CDR3 loop reads CASSLRDSYNQPQHF. In DNA, the CDR3 is TGTGCCAGCAGCTTGCGAGACAGTTACAATCAGCCCCAGCATTTT.

In this sample, this clonotype turned up a few times. The chain has TRBV20-1 and TRBJ2-5, with 9 bases matching TRBD2. Germline loops: CDR1 DFQATT, CDR2 SNEGSKA (reference sequence). This CDR3 contains 15 residues. J was trimmed by 5 bases and V by 0 bases; bases with no gene match: 7. As DNA, the CDR3 is TGCAGTGCTAGAGATCTCACTAGCGGGCCCGAGACCCAGTACTTC. It is translated as CSARDLTSGPETQYF.

In its sample, this clonotype was seen a few times. The chain combines TRBV1 with TRBJ1-2; no DNA check was done on the table's D call, TRBD1. TRBV1 is recorded as a pseudogene. This CDR3 is built from 14 residues. CDR3 region: CTSSQGGHFYGYTF. The CDR3 DNA reads TGCACCAGCAGCCAAGGGGGACACTTCTATGGCTACACCTTC.

This rearrangement joins TRBV19 to TRBJ2-1, with D perhaps matching TRBD2 (5 bases). Germline V gene lookup returns CDR1 LNHDA and CDR2 SQIVND (reference sequence). The V end was cut by 5 bases, the J end by 0 bases, with 11 bases between. CDR3 size: 15 residues. The CDR3 DNA is TGTGCCAGTAGTCCCACTAGGTCCTCCTACAATGAGCAGTTCTTC. Amino acids: CASSPTRSSYNEQFF.

This clonotype appeared a few times. The chain links TRBV28 to TRBJ2-7; 9 nucleotides agree with TRBD2. CDR1 MDHEN and CDR2 SYDVKM come from the germline V gene. V lost 3 bases and J lost 1; bases outside the gene matches: 4. CDR3 length: 15 residues. The CDR3 nucleotides are TGTGCCAGCAGTTTCGGGACTAGCTTATCCTACGAGCAGTACTTC. Protein: CASSFGTSLSYEQYF.

This chain joins TRBV7-2 and TRBJ2-1, with D hard to call. The V gene's germline CDR1 is SGHTA and CDR2 FQGNSA. Trimming removed 2 bases from V and 9 bases from J, with 11 bases in between. CDR3 length: 13 residues. The CDR3 region is CASSLLRLREQFF. DNA for the CDR3: TGTGCCAGCAGCTTATTAAGGCTCCGTGAGCAGTTCTTC.